Listed below are T cell receptor beta chains from one sample, sequenced in a study of shared clonotypes between healthy human individuals. Measured with immunoSEQ multiplex PCR; TCRdb has only the in-frame clones, and not every one. The data hold about 2 million clones, with 95% observed a single time. The specimen was naive CD4+ T cells sorted from blood. These receptors all stem from a man younger than 35 in good health. CDR3s include the opening cysteine and the closing phenylalanine or tryptophan. Each record gives: V gene, D gene, clone size, J gene, CDR3 protein, CDR3 DNA. D genes are given only for firm matches. Rows give clone size only sometimes, using once, few, many, or a class for an expanded clone.

TRBV9	TRBD1	.	TRBJ2-7	CASSSRRTGTYEQYF	TGTGCCAGCAGCTCCCGTCGGACAGGAACCTACGAGCAGTACTTC
TRBV5-1	TRBD1	.	TRBJ2-2	CASSPDRVGTGELFF	TGCGCCAGCAGCCCCGACAGGGTCGGCACCGGGGAGCTGTTTTTT
TRBV6-4	TRBD2	.	TRBJ2-3	CASSDSYQLAGGTDTQYF	TGTGCCAGCAGTGACTCGTATCAGCTAGCGGGGGGCACAGATACGCAGTATTTT
TRBV28	TRBD2	.	TRBJ2-1	CASSSGSGLANNEQFF	TGTGCCAGCAGTTCAGGTAGCGGACTAGCTAACAATGAGCAGTTCTTC
TRBV4-1	.	.	TRBJ2-3	CASSQGLTATDTQYF	TGCGCCAGCAGCCAAGGTTTAACTGCCACAGATACGCAGTATTTT
TRBV5-1	.	.	TRBJ2-5	CASSLERIQETQYF	TGCGCCAGCAGCTTGGAACGGATCCAAGAGACCCAGTACTTC
TRBV5-1	.	.	TRBJ1-5	CASSLSGLSNQPQHF	TGCGCCAGCAGCTTGTCCGGATTAAGCAATCAGCCCCAGCATTTT
TRBV10-3	TRBD1	many	TRBJ2-7	CAISVGQGDGYEQYF	TGTGCCATCAGTGTAGGACAGGGGGACGGCTACGAGCAGTACTTC
TRBV9	.	.	TRBJ1-1	CASSPPGRETEAFF	TGTGCCAGCAGCCCGCCGGGGAGAGAAACTGAAGCTTTCTTT
TRBV11-2	.	.	TRBJ2-7	CASSLGGGYEQYF	TGTGCCAGCAGCTTAGGTGGGGGTTACGAGCAGTACTTC
TRBV28	TRBD1	.	TRBJ1-4	CASSLRDRAEKLFF	TGTGCCAGCAGCCTCCGGGACAGGGCTGAAAAACTGTTTTTT
TRBV30	TRBD2	.	TRBJ2-1	CAWRTSFPFYEQFF	TGTGCCTGGAGGACTAGCTTTCCTTTCTATGAGCAGTTCTTC
TRBV30	.	.	TRBJ1-2	CACPEGTNYGYTF	TGTGCCTGCCCGGAGGGGACTAACTATGGCTACACCTTC
TRBV6-6	TRBD1	.	TRBJ2-7	CASSQDRGVYEQYF	TGTGCCAGCAGCCAAGACAGGGGAGTCTACGAGCAGTACTTC
TRBV7-6	TRBD2	.	TRBJ2-5	CASSSRLAGSEKTQYF	TGTGCCAGCAGCTCCCGACTAGCGGGTTCGGAAAAGACCCAGTACTTC
TRBV5-1	TRBD1	.	TRBJ2-3	CASSSGQGETDTQYF	TGCGCCAGCAGCTCCGGACAGGGAGAGACAGATACGCAGTATTTT
TRBV10-1	.	.	TRBJ2-7	CASSESTGRFYEQYF	TGCGCCAGCAGTGAGTCGACAGGGAGGTTCTACGAGCAGTACTTC
TRBV6-6	.	.	TRBJ1-4	CASSYGRGRGEKLFF	TGTGCCAGCAGTTACGGGCGGGGCAGGGGTGAAAAACTGTTTTTT
TRBV29-1	.	once	TRBJ1-1	CSVWIKLNTEAFF	TGCAGCGTTTGGATCAAATTGAACACTGAAGCTTTCTTT
TRBV9	TRBD1	.	TRBJ2-6	CASSVGSGQGIPSGANVLTF	TGTGCCAGCAGCGTAGGCTCGGGACAGGGGATTCCCTCTGGGGCCAACGTCCTGACTTTC
TRBV9	.	.	TRBJ2-2	CASSADPKNTGELFF	TGTGCCAGCAGCGCGGACCCGAAGAACACCGGGGAGCTGTTTTTT
TRBV7-9	.	.	TRBJ1-1	CASSLDFHMNTEAFF	TGTGCCAGCAGCTTAGATTTCCACATGAACACTGAAGCTTTCTTT
TRBV9	.	.	TRBJ2-3	CASSFGGGSTDTQYF	TGTGCCAGCAGCTTTGGTGGGGGGTCCACAGATACGCAGTATTTT
TRBV19	TRBD1	.	TRBJ1-2	CASSIDRTGSYGYTF	TGTGCCAGTAGTATAGACAGGACAGGATCTTATGGCTACACCTTC
TRBV6-6	TRBD1	.	TRBJ1-2	CASLQVSTGRGGYTF	TGTGCCAGCCTTCAGGTTTCGACAGGGAGGGGTGGCTACACCTTC
TRBV5-4	.	.	TRBJ2-7	CASSSLGGNYEQYF	TGTGCCAGCAGCTCGCTCGGAGGGAACTACGAGCAGTACTTC
TRBV5-6	TRBD1	once	TRBJ1-3	CASSKGTGGAVWTIYF	TGTGCCAGCAGCAAGGGGACAGGGGGCGCCGTATGGACCATATATTTT
TRBV6-5	TRBD2	once	TRBJ2-1	CASSPSSGEYNEQFF	TGTGCCAGCAGCCCGTCTAGCGGGGAGTACAATGAGCAGTTCTTC
TRBV6-6	.	.	TRBJ1-2	CASTGHTYGYTF	TGTGCCAGCACCGGCCATACCTATGGCTACACCTTC
TRBV6-6	TRBD1	.	TRBJ2-4	CASSARGQGANIQYF	TGTGCCAGCAGTGCCCGTGGGCAGGGGGCTAACATTCAGTACTTC
TRBV19	.	.	TRBJ2-7	CASSITGREQYF	TGTGCCAGTAGTATTACTGGGAGGGAGCAGTACTTC
TRBV18	TRBD1	.	TRBJ2-7	CASSETGGSSYEQYF	TGTGCCAGCTCGGAGACAGGGGGTTCCTCCTACGAGCAGTACTTC
TRBV18	TRBD1	.	TRBJ1-1	CASSPPQGGENRFSAEAFF	TGTGCCAGCTCACCACCGCAGGGGGGTGAGAACCGGTTTAGCGCTGAAGCTTTCTTT
TRBV19	TRBD1	.	TRBJ1-1	CASSIGTGGVTEAFF	TGTGCCAGTAGTATAGGGACAGGGGGAGTCACTGAAGCTTTCTTT
TRBV19	.	.	TRBJ1-2	CASSIEGYGYTF	TGTGCCAGTAGTATTGAAGGATATGGCTACACCTTC
TRBV7-6	.	.	TRBJ2-3	CASSQGGTASSTDTQYF	TGTGCCAGCAGCCAGGGAGGGACAGCCTCTAGCACAGATACGCAGTATTTT
TRBV5-1	.	.	TRBJ1-2	CASSLGTGNYGYTF	TGCGCCAGCAGCTTGGGTACAGGGAACTATGGCTACACCTTC
TRBV5-1	TRBD1	.	TRBJ1-4	CASQSAQGNEKLFF	TGCGCCAGCCAGTCCGCACAGGGGAATGAAAAACTGTTTTTT
TRBV4-3	.	.	TRBJ2-5	CASSQDGLQETQYF	TGCGCCAGCAGCCAAGATGGGCTTCAAGAGACCCAGTACTTC
TRBV6-5	TRBD1	.	TRBJ1-1	CASSNEGQFYTEAFF	TGTGCCAGCAGTAACGAGGGACAGTTTTACACTGAAGCTTTCTTT
TRBV7-9	.	.	TRBJ2-7	CASSPAKAGYEQYF	TGTGCCAGCAGCCCCGCGAAAGCGGGCTACGAGCAGTACTTC
TRBV6-6	TRBD2	.	TRBJ2-7	CASRRLASDSEQYF	TGTGCCAGCAGACGACTAGCGTCGGACTCCGAGCAGTACTTC
TRBV5-4	.	.	TRBJ2-3	CASSLDRSTDTQYF	TGTGCCAGCAGCTTGGACAGAAGCACAGATACGCAGTATTTT
TRBV5-4	.	.	TRBJ2-3	CASYTISSSTDTQYF	TGTGCCAGCTATACTATTTCGTCTAGCACAGATACGCAGTATTTT
TRBV6-5	.	.	TRBJ2-7	CASSYEREQYF	TGTGCCAGCAGTTACGAACGAGAGCAGTACTTC
TRBV30	.	.	TRBJ1-1	CAWTIDGRRTEAFF	TGTGCCTGGACTATCGACGGACGAAGGACTGAAGCTTTCTTT
TRBV28	.	.	TRBJ1-5	CASSLLLLRTESNQPQHF	TGTGCCAGCAGTTTATTACTCCTACGGACGGAAAGCAATCAGCCCCAGCATTTT
TRBV28	TRBD1	.	TRBJ1-4	CASSSPAPGQGNEKLFF	TGTGCCAGCAGTTCGCCCGCCCCGGGACAGGGAAATGAAAAACTGTTTTTT
TRBV19	.	.	TRBJ2-7	CASSMLAGVEQYF	TGTGCCAGTAGTATGTTGGCAGGGGTCGAGCAGTACTTC
TRBV19	TRBD1	.	TRBJ1-5	CASSPPGQGAYQPQHF	TGTGCCAGTAGTCCCCCGGGACAGGGGGCATATCAGCCCCAGCATTTT
TRBV11-2	TRBD1	.	TRBJ2-2	CASSPGTGHNTGELFF	TGTGCCAGCAGCCCGGGGACAGGGCATAACACCGGGGAGCTGTTTTTT
TRBV10-3	TRBD1	.	TRBJ1-6	CAIRLDRGDSPLHF	TGTGCCATCAGGCTGGACAGGGGGGATTCACCCCTCCACTTT
TRBV5-4	.	.	TRBJ2-3	CASSLGGSTDTQYF	TGTGCCAGCAGCTTGGGAGGGAGCACAGATACGCAGTATTTT
TRBV10-3	.	.	TRBJ2-3	CAISVGDTQYF	TGTGCCATCAGTGTTGGCGATACGCAGTATTTT
TRBV5-6	.	.	TRBJ2-4	CASTGRSLAKNIQYF	TGTGCCAGCACTGGGCGAAGCCTAGCCAAAAACATTCAGTACTTC
TRBV5-1	TRBD2	.	TRBJ2-3	CASREVAGADTQYF	TGCGCCAGCAGAGAGGTAGCGGGGGCAGATACGCAGTATTTT
TRBV7-2	TRBD2	.	TRBJ2-1	CASSTRGTSGSRHNEQFF	TGTGCCAGCAGCACCAGAGGGACTAGCGGGAGTCGCCACAATGAGCAGTTCTTC
TRBV10-3	TRBD1	.	TRBJ2-5	CAISGGQGEAQYF	TGTGCCATCAGTGGGGGACAGGGGGAGGCCCAGTACTTC